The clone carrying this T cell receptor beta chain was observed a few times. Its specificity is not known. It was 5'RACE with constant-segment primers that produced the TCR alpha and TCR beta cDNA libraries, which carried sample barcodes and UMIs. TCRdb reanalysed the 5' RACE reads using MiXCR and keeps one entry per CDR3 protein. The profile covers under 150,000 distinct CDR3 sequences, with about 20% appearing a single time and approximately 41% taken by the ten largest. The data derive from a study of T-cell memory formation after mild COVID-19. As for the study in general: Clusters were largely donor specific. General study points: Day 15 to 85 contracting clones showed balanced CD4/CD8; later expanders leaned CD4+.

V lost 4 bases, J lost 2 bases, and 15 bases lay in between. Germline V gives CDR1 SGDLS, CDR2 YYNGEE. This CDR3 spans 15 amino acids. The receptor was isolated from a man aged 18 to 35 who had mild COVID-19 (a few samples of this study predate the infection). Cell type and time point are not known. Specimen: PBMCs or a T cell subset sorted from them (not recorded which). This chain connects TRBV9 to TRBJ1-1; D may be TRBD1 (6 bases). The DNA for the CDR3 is TGTGCCAGCAGCCCGTGGACAGCGACCAACACTGAAGCTTTCTTT. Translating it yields CASSPWTATNTEAFF.